Following are 30 T cell receptor beta chains from one sample sequenced in a study of early T cells in non-severe SARS-CoV-2 infection. Via MiXCR, TCRdb re-called the 5' RACE reads, giving one row per CDR3 protein. The sample consists of approximately 77,000 distinct CDR3 sequences, roughly a sixth of them appearing once. Material for sequencing was whole blood. Receptors were obtained from an adult who was a healthcare worker with PCR-confirmed SARS-CoV-2 infection or an uninfected control (not recorded which).

This clonotype was seen ten or more times. V gene TRBV27 combines with J gene TRBJ2-1; 13 bases agree with TRBD2. Trimming at V came to 5 bases and at J to 7 bases, leaving 8 bases not matched to a gene. Germline lookup yields CDR1 MNHEY and CDR2 SMNVEV (reference sequence). There are 16 residues in the CDR3. The CDR3 spells CASSPIGLAGANEQFF. CDR3 DNA: TGTGCCAGCAGTCCCATCGGACTAGCGGGAGCTAATGAGCAGTTCTTC.

This clonotype has ten or more counts. This chain joins TRBV6-5 and TRBJ2-2, with a weak D call TRBD2 (7 bases). Trimming removed 5 bases from V and 7 bases from J, with 14 bases in between. CDR3 size: 14 residues. Germline V gene lookup returns CDR1 MNHEY and CDR2 SVGAGI. Here the CDR3 reads CASSKGGSNGELFF. CDR3 nucleotide sequence: TGTGCCAGCAGTAAGGGGGGGTCGAACGGGGAGCTGTTTTTT.

Many counts were recorded for this clonotype. The chain is built from TRBV9 and TRBJ2-3, with D tentatively TRBD1 or TRBD2 (6 bases each). The V end was cut by 7 bases, the J end by 4 bases, with 10 bases between. The CDR3 covers 12 residues. Per the germline V gene, CDR1 is SGDLS and CDR2 is YYNGEE. The DNA for the CDR3 is TGTGCCAGCGCGAGGGGGGCAGATACGCAGTATTTT. Translation: CASARGADTQYF.

The V call is TRBV14, the J call TRBJ1-2; D might be TRBD1 (6 bases). CDR3 size: 16 residues. The germline gives CDR1 SGHDN, CDR2 FVKESK. Between the trimmed V and J ends, which lost 2 bases and 6 bases, there was a span of 19 bases. As DNA, the CDR3 is TGTGCCAGCAGCCAACAAGGGAGAGGCAGGGGAAATGGCTACACCTTC. Translated: CASSQQGRGRGNGYTF.

In this sample, this clonotype turned up a few times. The gene calls are TRBV6-2 or TRBV6-3 and TRBJ2-5, with D perhaps matching TRBD1 (6 bases). In germline, CDR1 is MNHEY, CDR2 SVGEGT. The length of the CDR3 is 14 residues. Trimming shortened V by 11 bases and J by 2 bases, and 18 bases separated the two germline ends. CDR3 in DNA: TGTGCCGCCGGGTGGGGCGGACAGCAAGAGACCCAGTACTTC. Protein sequence: CAAGWGGQQETQYF.

This clonotype was seen more than once but under ten times. This chain links TRBV3-1 with TRBJ2-7, with 9 bases that match TRBD2. Per germline, CDR1 LGHDT and CDR2 YNNKEL (reference sequence). CDR3 size: 17 residues. The trim removed 3 bases at V and 0 bases at J, leaving 9 bases unmatched. The CDR3 bases are TGTGCCAGCAGCCACTCCGGGGCTAGCGGGGCCTCCTACGAGCAGTACTTC. Translation gives CASSHSGASGASYEQYF.

V is TRBV19 and J is TRBJ2-1; weak D call: TRBD1 (6 bases). The germline CDR1 and CDR2 sequences are LNHDA and SQIVND (reference sequence). Deletions cut 5 bases from V and 4 bases from J, with 18 bases between. The CDR3 is 16 amino acids. The CDR3 coding sequence is TGTGCCAGTAGTGCCTCATCAGGGGAACTTTACAATGAGCAGTTCTTC. Its protein product is CASSASSGELYNEQFF. Full variable domain (missing parts from reference TRBV19 and TRBJ2-1): DGGITQSPKYLFRKEGQNVTLSCEQNLNHDAMYWYRQDPGQGLRLIYYSQIVNDFQKGDIAEGYSVSREKKESFPLTVTSAQKNPTAFYLCASSASSGELYNEQFFGPGTRLTVL.

The chain carries TRBV28 and TRBJ1-5, with unresolved D. This CDR3 comprises 12 residues. Germline V gene lookup returns CDR1 MDHEN and CDR2 SYDVKM. V dropped 8 bases and J dropped 0 bases, with 5 bases sitting between them. The CDR3, as DNA: TGTGCCAGCCGCGATAGCAATCAGCCCCAGCATTTT. This gives the protein CASRDSNQPQHF.

The chain joins TRBV7-6 to TRBJ1-4; D gene ambiguous. Looked up from germline, CDR1 is SGHVS and CDR2 is FNYEAQ. Trimming removed 5 bases at V and 1 base at J, with 11 bases between. The CDR3 covers 15 residues. CDR3 nucleotide sequence: TGTGCCAGCAGCCCCAGGCGGGTAACTAATGAAAAACTGTTTTTT. It yields the protein CASSPRRVTNEKLFF.

This clonotype was seen at least ten times. CDR3 bases: TGCAGTGCTAGATGGCTAGCGGGACTGACAGATACGCAGTATTTT. Its protein is CSARWLAGLTDTQYF. J is TRBJ2-3 and V is TRBV20-1; TRBD2 matches 9 bases. The germline V gene encodes CDR1 DFQATT and CDR2 SNEGSKA (reference sequence). Trimming at V came to 2 bases and at J to 3 bases, leaving 6 bases not matched to a gene. This CDR3 comprises 15 residues.

This clonotype was seen only a few times. The J gene is TRBJ2-7, the V gene TRBV28; perhaps TRBD2 as D (5 bases). Germline lookup yields CDR1 MDHEN and CDR2 SYDVKM. This CDR3 has 16 residues. V was shortened by 8 bases and J by 2 bases, with 22 bases between the two germline ends. The CDR3 spells CASPPGSSRNPYEQYF. The CDR3 nucleotides read TGTGCCAGCCCCCCGGGGAGCTCCCGGAATCCCTACGAGCAGTACTTC. Together with reference TRBV28 and TRBJ2-7, the CDR3 gives the full variable domain: DVKVTQSSRYLVKRTGEKVFLECVQDMDHENMFWYRQDPGLGLRLIYFSYDVKMKEKGDIPEGYSVSREKKERFSLILESASTNQTSMYLCASPPGSSRNPYEQYFGPGTRLTVT.

The J gene is TRBJ1-2, the V gene TRBV7-9; 7 bases are shared with TRBD1. CDR1 SEHNR and CDR2 FQNEAQ come from the germline V gene (reference sequence). The CDR3 is 16 residues long. V was pared by 2 bases and J by 3 bases, with 9 bases of the junction left unmatched. This chain's CDR3 is CASSLFGTAADYGYTF. The CDR3 DNA reads TGTGCCAGCAGCTTATTTGGGACAGCCGCCGACTATGGCTACACCTTC.

The table lists this clonotype with a few counts. This rearrangement joins TRBV5-6 to TRBJ2-7, with no clear D. V was shortened by 1 base and J by 1 base, with 9 bases between the two germline ends. CDR3 length: 14 amino acids. Germline V CDR1 and CDR2: SGHDT, YYEEEE. This CDR3 reads CASSLLIRSYEQYF. CDR3 sequence (DNA): TGTGCCAGCAGCTTGCTTATCCGTTCCTACGAGCAGTACTTC.

This clonotype was detected only a few times. The chain couples TRBV7-8 to TRBJ2-1; 13 nucleotides line up with TRBD2. The CDR3 loop spans 15 amino acids. CDR1 is SGHVS, CDR2 FQNEAQ, per germline. With V trimmed by 5 bases and J by 7 bases, 5 bases remained unmatched. CDR3 residues: CASSRTSGSWNEQFF. CDR3 bases: TGTGCCAGCAGCAGGACTAGCGGGAGCTGGAATGAGCAGTTCTTC. Supplemented by reference TRBV7-8 and TRBJ2-1, the full variable domain reads GAGVSQSPRYKVAKRGQDVALRCDPISGHVSLFWYQQALGQGPEFLTYFQNEAQLDKSGLPSDRFFAERPEGSVSTLKIQRTQQEDSAVYLCASSRTSGSWNEQFFGPGTRLTVL.

This clonotype has at least ten counts. This chain connects TRBV6-5 to TRBJ2-2; D unresolved. V gave up 7 bases and J gave up 3 bases, with 12 bases separating them. The CDR3 spans 14 residues. Germline lookup yields CDR1 MNHEY and CDR2 SVGAGI. Here the CDR3 DNA reads TGTGCCAGCAAACTACGACGGTACACCGGGGAGCTGTTTTTT. Protein: CASKLRRYTGELFF.

In this sample, this clonotype turned up once. A read error may account for a junction end that differs from germline. The chain has TRBV28 and TRBJ2-1; D ambiguous. The CDR3 consists of 9 residues. Per the germline V gene, CDR1 is MDHEN and CDR2 is SYDVKM. The CDR3 spells CASSQNWLF. CDR3 DNA sequence: TGTGCCAGCAGTCAGAATTGGTTATTC. Full variable domain (rest looked up from reference TRBV28 and TRBJ2-1): DVKVTQSSRYLVKRTGEKVFLECVQDMDHENMFWYRQDPGLGLRLIYFSYDVKMKEKGDIPEGYSVSREKKERFSLILESASTNQTSMYLCASSQNWLFGPGTRLTVL.

The chain combines TRBV28 with TRBJ2-3; 7 bases match TRBD2. The CDR3 covers 17 residues. From germline, CDR1 is MDHEN and CDR2 SYDVKM. Trimming at V came to 3 bases and at J to 0 bases, leaving 9 bases not matched to a gene. CDR3 DNA sequence: TGTGCCAGCAGTTTTTCTGGCCTAGCGGTTAGCACAGATACGCAGTATTTT. This encodes CASSFSGLAVSTDTQYF.

V and J are TRBV27 and TRBJ2-3; a weak D match, TRBD1 (6 bases). V gave up 6 bases and J gave up 1 base, with 23 bases separating them. This CDR3 is built from 18 residues. The germline CDR1 and CDR2 sequences are MNHEY and SMNVEV (reference sequence). CDR3 nucleotide sequence: TGTGCCAGCAGCCCCCAAGGGGGTCGTCCCAAACGCACAGATACGCAGTATTTT. This encodes CASSPQGGRPKRTDTQYF.

This chain uses TRBV7-8 with TRBJ1-1; TRBD1 aligns across 8 bases. Germline V CDR1 and CDR2: SGHVS, FQNEAQ. With 4 bases clipped from V and 0 bases from J, the junction kept 4 bases outside the gene matches. The CDR3 is 15 residues long. CDR3 nucleotides: TGTGCCAGCAGCTACAACAGGGGGTTGAACACTGAAGCTTTCTTT. Translation: CASSYNRGLNTEAFF.

This clonotype was seen only once. The gene calls are TRBV27 and TRBJ1-1; possibly TRBD1 for D (6 bases). Per the germline V gene, CDR1 is MNHEY and CDR2 is SMNVEV (reference sequence). V was pared by 1 base and J by 2 bases, with 17 bases between. This CDR3 is built from 17 residues. The CDR3 DNA sequence: TGTGCCAGCAGTTTATTGCGGCTCGGACAGAGAAACACTGAAGCTTTCTTT. It yields the protein CASSLLRLGQRNTEAFF.

This clonotype was detected once. This could be a read error, since a much larger clone is one nucleotide away. Because it lacks the conserved phenylalanine or tryptophan at the end, this CDR3 is likely a read error. This chain connects TRBV20-1 to TRBJ2-3; 7 bases fit TRBD2. Trimming at V came to 5 bases and at J to 0 bases, leaving 5 bases not matched to a gene. CDR1 is DFQATT, CDR2 SNEGSKA, per germline (reference sequence). The CDR3 contains 14 residues. The CDR3 protein is CSAFLSGSTDTQYY. CDR3 coding DNA: TGCAGTGCTTTCCTTAGCGGGAGCACAGATACGCAGTATTAT.

This clonotype has ten or more counts. V gene TRBV12-3 or TRBV12-4 combines with J gene TRBJ2-6; no firm D call. This CDR3 spans 12 amino acids. Trimming pared 6 bases from V and 4 bases from J, leaving 4 bases between. The CDR3 region is CASRFGANVLTF. The CDR3 bases are TGTGCCAGCAGGTTCGGGGCCAACGTCCTGACTTTC.

This clonotype has only a few counts. The V gene is TRBV28, the J gene TRBJ2-1; 9 positions agree with TRBD2. There are 15 residues in the CDR3. The germline CDR1 and CDR2 sequences are MDHEN and SYDVKM. Germline trimming cut 4 bases from V and 6 bases from J; bases unmatched to any gene: 7. For the CDR3, the DNA is TGTGCCAGCAGTTCCTTAGCGGGAGACCTCAATGAGCAGTTCTTC. Residues: CASSSLAGDLNEQFF.

V is TRBV7-2 and J is TRBJ2-7, with 9 bases lining up with TRBD2. Germline V gene lookup returns CDR1 SGHTA and CDR2 FQGNSA. V lost 4 bases, J lost 0 bases, and 10 bases stayed unmatched. This CDR3 comprises 17 residues. The CDR3, as DNA: TGTGCCAGCAGCTCTCAACTAGCGGGTCTGGCCTCCTACGAGCAGTACTTC. Protein sequence: CASSSQLAGLASYEQYF.

This chain uses TRBV30 with TRBJ2-3; D is ambiguous. The CDR3 extends over 17 amino acids. Trimming took off 1 base at V and 2 bases at J, with 19 bases between the two ends. The germline gives CDR1 GTSNPN, CDR2 SVGIG (reference sequence). The CDR3 DNA sequence: TGTGCCTGGAGTGGGGTCGCGGCTAGAAAAAACACAGATACGCAGTATTTT. This sequence encodes CAWSGVAARKNTDTQYF. Based on the CDR3 plus reference TRBV30 and TRBJ2-3, the full variable domain is SQTIHQWPATLVQPVGSPLSLECTVEGTSNPNLYWYRQAAGRGLQLLFYSVGIGQISSEVPQNLSASRPQDRQFILSSKKLLLSDSGFYLCAWSGVAARKNTDTQYFGPGTRLTVL.

The gene calls are TRBV6-2 or TRBV6-3 and TRBJ1-2, with 11 bases aligning to TRBD1. V was clipped by 6 bases and J by 8 bases; unmatched bases: 8. The CDR3 length is 14 residues. CDR1 is MNHEY and CDR2 is SVGEGT in the germline V gene. DNA for the CDR3: TGTGCCAGCAGCTTCGGACAGGGGGCGCGAGGCTACACCTTC. This codes for CASSFGQGARGYTF.

Comment on this clonotype: The junction does not match germline at one end; this may be a read error. CDR3 residues: CASSWGMEGGRPYNSPPHF. CDR3 DNA sequence: TGTGCCAGCAGTTGGGGAATGGAGGGAGGCCGGCCCTATAATTCACCCCCCCACTTT. J is TRBJ1-6 and V is TRBV6-6; D gene uncertain. The CDR3 extends over 19 amino acids. Germline CDR1 MNHNY, CDR2 SVGAGI (reference sequence).

The chain carries TRBV2 and TRBJ1-5, with D maybe TRBD1 (6 bases). With 7 bases removed from V and 1 base from J, the gap between germline ends came to 14 bases. CDR1 is SNHLY and CDR2 is FYNNEI in the germline V gene. This CDR3 region has 15 residues. As DNA, the CDR3 is TGTGCCAGCAACTCACAGGGAAGGAGCAATCAGCCCCAGCATTTT. Residues: CASNSQGRSNQPQHF. The full variable domain, rest sourced from reference TRBV2 and TRBJ1-5, is EPEVTQTPSHQVTQMGQEVILRCVPISNHLYFYWYRQILGQKVEFLVSFYNNEISEKSEIFDDQFSVERPDGSNFTLKIRSTKLEDSAMYFCASNSQGRSNQPQHFGDGTRLSIL.

The rearrangement uses TRBV7-2 and TRBJ2-7, with D perhaps TRBD1 or TRBD2 (5 bases each). The CDR3 spans 14 residues. Germline CDR1 SGHTA, CDR2 FQGNSA. Trimming cost V 1 base and J 7 bases, with 14 bases left between them. The CDR3 coding sequence is TGTGCCAGCAGCTTAGTACAGATTGGGGGAGAGCAGTACTTC. Translation gives CASSLVQIGGEQYF.

The chain employs TRBV18 and TRBJ1-6; D possibly corresponds to TRBD1 (6 bases). The V end lost 3 bases, the J end lost 7 bases, and 13 bases lay between the germline ends. The CDR3 is made up of 15 amino acids. The germline CDR1 and CDR2 sequences are KGHSH and LQKENI. The CDR3 sequence is CASSPRLQGNSPLHF. The CDR3 nucleotides are TGTGCCAGCTCACCTCGGTTACAGGGCAATTCACCCCTCCACTTT. Drawing the rest from reference TRBV18 and TRBJ1-6, the complete variable domain is NAGVMQNPRHLVRRRGQEARLRCSPMKGHSHVYWYRQLPEEGLKFMVYLQKENIIDESGMPKERFSAEFPKEGPSILRIQQVVRGDSAAYFCASSPRLQGNSPLHFGNGTRLTVT.